This T cell receptor beta chain was found in a study of vaccination and CD4 T cells after COVID-19. Study at large: SARS-CoV-2, HCoV-NL63, HCoV-OC43 and HCoV-229E supplied the overlapping spike peptides used to stimulate cells.

Sequencing of DNA taken from cultured CD4+ T cells relied on the Oncomine TCR Beta short-read assay. One entry per CDR3 protein results from TCRdb running MiXCR on the PCR reads. The repertoire holds thousands of distinct CDR3 sequences, with 15% as singletons. The treatment denotes: roughly 11-day PBMC culture with coronavirus spike peptide pools or control peptides (ViraFEST assay). This clonotype occurred a few times. What it binds is unknown. Sequencing was carried out using CD4+ T cells from blood, cultured in vitro. This clonotype originated in a human donor who had recovered from COVID-19.

The CDR3 sequence is CASSRVDGAAGNTIYF. For the CDR3, the DNA is TGTGCCAGCAGCCGGGTCGACGGGGCCGCTGGAAACACCATATATTTT. The rearrangement links TRBV4-2 to TRBJ1-3, with a tentative D call TRBD1 (5 bases). Germline CDR1 and CDR2: LGHNA and YNFKEQ. The V gene lost 4 bases and the J gene lost 2 bases, with 15 bases spanning the gap. CDR3 length equals 16 residues.